The present T cell receptor (beta chain) was sequenced within a study of shared clonotypes between healthy human individuals. The method was immunoSEQ multiplex PCR; TCRdb's version includes in-frame clones alone and lacks a portion of them. The sample holds under 1,900,000 clones, approximately 98.5% seen once. CDR3 size: 15 residues. V trimming: 1 base; J trimming: 7 bases; junction bases outside the gene matches: 7. The germline gives CDR1 SGHVS, CDR2 FNYEAQ. Sequenced sample: naive CD4+ T cells sorted from blood. Subset of the sample: CD45RA+ positively selected. The V and J genes are TRBV7-6 and TRBJ2-1, with 7 bases matching TRBD1. The sequence derives from a young man in good health. The CDR3 region is CASSLVAGGSNEQFF. CDR3 nucleotide sequence: TGTGCCAGCAGCTTAGTGGCAGGGGGATCAAATGAGCAGTTCTTC.